Each of the 23 T cell receptor beta chains below was sequenced from the same sample in a study of OX40 agonist ivuxolimab in advanced cancers. The repertoire was sequenced with immunoSEQ multiplex PCR; TCRdb's copy has only in-frame clones and lacks some. The repertoire consists of 20,000 to 25,000 clones, with roughly 80% occurring once and the leading ten covering around 29%. The source material was CD4+ or CD8+ T cells sorted from blood, sampled in a trial of the OX40 agonist ivuxolimab. The receptor source for this set is an adult with an advanced solid tumor such as melanoma, head and neck, liver or kidney cancer.

CDR3 coding DNA: TGCGCCAGCAGCCAAGTAGCGGGAGTGGATACGCAGTATTTT. This sequence encodes CASSQVAGVDTQYF. The rearrangement joins TRBV4-1 to TRBJ2-3; TRBD2 aligns across 9 bases. This CDR3 region has 14 residues. Germline values: CDR1 MGHRA, CDR2 YSYEKL. V dropped 1 base and J dropped 6; count of bases not matched to a gene: 2.

The chain couples TRBV11-2 to TRBJ1-1, with TRBD1 as a possible D gene (5 bases). Germline assignment: CDR1 SGHAT and CDR2 FQNNGV. CDR3 size: 15 residues. V was cut by 1 base and J by 11 bases, with 20 bases left in between. The CDR3 DNA reads TGTGCCAGCAGCTTAGCCCGGGACCCCAAAGTAAGTGCTTTCTTT. Protein: CASSLARDPKVSAFF.

This clone was observed a single time. The V call is TRBV13, the J call TRBJ2-7; maybe TRBD2 (5 bases). This CDR3 is built from 13 residues. Trimming removed 0 bases from V and 6 bases from J, with 9 bases in between. From germline, CDR1 is PRHDT and CDR2 FYEKMQ (reference sequence). CDR3 residues: CASSLGAGGEQYF. The CDR3 bases are TGTGCCAGCAGCTTAGGCGCGGGCGGCGAGCAGTACTTC.

The CDR3 region has the DNA TGTGCCAGCAGTGATTTGGGCCGAGGGTCCTACGAGCAGTACTTC. This encodes CASSDLGRGSYEQYF. The rearrangement links TRBV6-1 to TRBJ2-7, with D maybe TRBD2 (5 bases). V was shortened by 3 bases and J by 1 base, with 13 bases between the two germline ends. From germline, CDR1 is MNHNS and CDR2 SASEGT. This CDR3 is built from 15 residues.

This chain joins TRBV6-6 and TRBJ1-4; D is perhaps TRBD1 (6 bases). The CDR3 has 15 amino acids. Trimming left V 0 bases short and J 8 bases short, with 13 bases between. The V gene's germline CDR1 is MNHNY and CDR2 SVGAGI (reference sequence). CDR3 amino acids: CASSYSRGRGEKLFF. The CDR3 region has the DNA TGTGCCAGCAGTTACTCGAGGGGGAGAGGGGAAAAACTGTTTTTT.

The chain couples TRBV11-2 to TRBJ2-2; 7 bases map to TRBD1. The CDR3 sequence is 15 residues long. Germline CDR1 and CDR2: SGHAT and FQNNGV. The junction had 4 bases not matched to a gene; V was cut back by 5 bases and J by 1 base. This CDR3 reads CASSPGQQNTGELFF. In DNA form, the CDR3 reads TGTGCCAGCAGCCCGGGACAGCAGAACACCGGGGAGCTGTTTTTT.

CDR3 amino acids: CTSRRLALSTDTQYF. CDR3 coding DNA: TGCACCAGCAGGCGGCTAGCCCTAAGCACAGATACGCAGTATTTT. V usage is TRBV1 and J usage is TRBJ2-3; the DNA was not compared with TRBD2, the D call given in the table. TRBV1 is deemed a pseudogene. This CDR3 spans 15 amino acids.

This chain connects TRBV28 to TRBJ2-1; D ambiguous. V lost 4 bases to trimming and J lost 7 bases, with 14 bases between them. Germline V lookup: CDR1 MDHEN, CDR2 SYDVKM. The CDR3 is 14 residues long. Written as DNA, the CDR3 is TGTGCCAGCAGTTCCGACGGGTTGACGAATGAGCAGTTCTTC. The encoded protein is CASSSDGLTNEQFF.

This clone was seen more than once but under ten times. J is TRBJ2-1 and V is TRBV15; 11 positions agree with TRBD2. The germline gives CDR1 LNHNV, CDR2 YYDKDF (reference sequence). The CDR3 has 17 amino acids. Trimming at V came to 8 bases and at J to 1 base, leaving 10 bases not matched to a gene. The CDR3 is CATAKTGTSGSYNEQFF. The CDR3, as DNA: TGTGCCACCGCGAAAACCGGGACTAGCGGTTCCTACAATGAGCAGTTCTTC.

This chain links TRBV28 with TRBJ2-3, with D perhaps matching TRBD2 (7 bases). The germline V gene has CDR1 MDHEN and CDR2 SYDVKM. V shed 6 bases and J shed 1 base, with 14 bases lying between them. CDR3 length: 15 residues. CDR3 loop: CASRGAGERTDTQYF. As DNA, the CDR3 is TGTGCCAGCAGGGGGGCGGGAGAACGCACAGATACGCAGTATTTT.

This clone showed up just once. The genes are TRBV7-9 and TRBJ1-2; 7 nucleotides agree with TRBD1. The CDR3 consists of 14 residues. Germline loops: CDR1 SEHNR, CDR2 FQNEAQ (reference sequence). J was trimmed by 3 bases and V by 4 bases; bases with no gene match: 5. CDR3 DNA: TGTGCCAGCAGCTCCACCGGGACAGACTATGGCTACACCTTC. Its protein product is CASSSTGTDYGYTF.

The chain links TRBV6-5 to TRBJ2-7; 8 bases line up with TRBD2. The CDR3 contains 15 residues. Germline lookup yields CDR1 MNHEY and CDR2 SVGAGI. Trimming took 4 bases from V and 6 from J; bases not matched to a gene: 11. CDR3 coding DNA: TGTGCCAGCAGTTCCCGGGGCGCGGGGGGCCTCGAGCAGTACTTC. Translated, it gives CASSSRGAGGLEQYF.

This clone was detected only a few times. The V gene is TRBV10-3, the J gene TRBJ1-2; perhaps TRBD1 as D (5 bases). V was clipped by 6 bases and J by 4 bases, with 18 bases between them. The CDR3 is 15 amino acids. Germline assignment: CDR1 ENHRY and CDR2 SYGVKD. CDR3 in DNA: TGTGCCATCAGCCGCGGGGGTCAGGGAACCTATGGCTACACCTTC. Translating it yields CAISRGGQGTYGYTF.

This clone has just one count. The chain has TRBV27 and TRBJ2-2, with D possibly TRBD2 on 6 matching bases. The V and J ends lost 4 bases and 7 bases respectively, with 13 bases between them. The germline CDR1 and CDR2 sequences are MNHEY and SMNVEV (reference sequence). This CDR3 contains 14 residues. The CDR3 DNA reads TGTGCCAGCAGTTCAAGACTAGGAATCGGGGAGCTGTTTTTT. Translated, it gives CASSSRLGIGELFF.

The V call is TRBV4-1, the J call TRBJ1-1; TRBD1 is a possible D gene (5 bases). The CDR3 runs 15 residues. The germline V and J ends were trimmed by 0 bases and 5 bases, with 13 bases remaining between them. Germline loops: CDR1 MGHRA, CDR2 YSYEKL. Written as DNA, the CDR3 is TGCGCCAGCAGCCAAGATGCGGGAGCAGGGACTGAAGCTTTCTTT. It translates to CASSQDAGAGTEAFF.

The V and J genes are TRBV11-1 and TRBJ2-5; D is unclear. Trimming took off 1 base at V and 0 bases at J, with 9 bases between the two ends. Germline lookup yields CDR1 SGHAT and CDR2 FQDESV (reference sequence). CDR3 length equals 15 residues. CDR3 loop: CASSLGVAYQETQYF. CDR3 DNA sequence: TGTGCCAGCAGCTTAGGCGTAGCTTACCAAGAGACCCAGTACTTC.

The chain combines TRBV6-5 with TRBJ1-5; the match to TRBD1 covers 7 bases. Germline trimming cut 6 bases from V and 6 bases from J; bases unmatched to any gene: 8. CDR1 is MNHEY, CDR2 SVGAGI, per germline. The CDR3 covers 14 residues. CDR3 region: CASSTGVSGQPQHF. The CDR3 nucleotides are TGTGCCAGCAGCACAGGGGTCTCCGGTCAGCCCCAGCATTTT.

The chain links TRBV7-6 to TRBJ2-7, with TRBD1 matching 8 bases. V was pared by 0 bases and J by 6 bases, with 4 bases of the junction left unmatched. This CDR3 region has 14 residues. CDR1 is SGHVS, CDR2 FNYEAQ, per germline. The CDR3 DNA sequence: TGTGCCAGCAGCTTAGCCACGACAGGGGCCGAGCAGTACTTC. Its protein product is CASSLATTGAEQYF. The full variable domain, rest sourced from reference TRBV7-6 and TRBJ2-7, is GAGVSQSPRYKVTKRGQDVALRCDPISGHVSLYWYRQALGQGPEFLTYFNYEAQQDKSGLPNDRFSAERPEGSISTLTIQRTEQRDSAMYRCASSLATTGAEQYFGPGTRLTVT.

This clone appeared once. The J gene is TRBJ1-1, the V gene TRBV4-1; D is unclear. The CDR3 length is 13 residues. The germline CDR1 and CDR2 sequences are MGHRA and YSYEKL. Trimming removed 3 bases from V and 8 bases from J, with 13 bases in between. In nucleotides, the CDR3 is TGCGCCAGCAGCCAGTTCCCGGGATCCGAAGCTTTCTTT. Amino acid sequence: CASSQFPGSEAFF.

In this sample, this clone turned up once. The V call is TRBV11-3, the J call TRBJ2-5; a weak D match, TRBD1 (5 bases). The CDR3 length is 14 residues. The germline V gene encodes CDR1 SGHNT and CDR2 YENEEA. V was clipped by 3 bases and J by 4 bases, with 12 bases between them. The CDR3 DNA sequence: TGTGCCAGCAGCTTGAGGACATCTCGAGAGACCCAGTACTTC. Translation: CASSLRTSRETQYF.

The chain combines TRBV2 with TRBJ1-3; D is possibly TRBD1 (6 bases). Looked up from germline, CDR1 is SNHLY and CDR2 is FYNNEI. The CDR3 has 15 amino acids. V dropped 7 bases and J dropped 0 bases, with 13 bases sitting between them. This CDR3 is CASINREPSGNTIYF. DNA of the CDR3: TGTGCCAGCATTAACAGGGAGCCCTCTGGAAACACCATATATTTT.

This chain connects TRBV7-2 to TRBJ2-1; weak D call: TRBD1 (6 bases). Looked up from germline, CDR1 is SGHTA and CDR2 is FQGNSA. V lost 2 bases, J lost 2 bases, and 13 bases lay in between. This CDR3 has 16 amino acids. In DNA form, the CDR3 reads TGTGCCAGCAGCTTACGGTCTGGGGGCCCCTACAATGAGCAGTTCTTC. Translating it yields CASSLRSGGPYNEQFF.

This clone was detected a few times. V usage is TRBV9 and J usage is TRBJ2-5, with 11 bases that match TRBD1. The V and J ends lost 0 bases and 3 bases, in that order; junction bases with no gene match: 4. CDR1 is SGDLS and CDR2 is YYNGEE in the germline V gene. This CDR3 contains 16 residues. CDR3 DNA sequence: TGTGCCAGCAGCGTAGAGTGGACAGGGGGCGAAGAGACCCAGTACTTC. The encoded protein is CASSVEWTGGEETQYF. The full variable domain, rest sourced from reference TRBV9 and TRBJ2-5, is DSGVTQTPKHLITATGQRVTLRCSPRSGDLSVYWYQQSLDQGLQFLIQYYNGEERAKGNILERFSAQQFPDLHSELNLSSLELGDSALYFCASSVEWTGGEETQYFGPGTRLLVL.